This T cell receptor (beta chain) originates from a study of identical twins. General study findings and limits: Researchers caution that invariant MAIT and iNKT cells could partly confound zero-insertion analyses.

TCRdb independently ran MiXCR on the 5' RACE reads; one entry per CDR3 protein. The sample lists about 700,000 distinct CDR3 sequences, 8.6% occurring once. V was pared by 6 bases and J by 3 bases, with 12 bases between. The germline CDR1 and CDR2 sequences are MDHEN and SYDVKM. This CDR3 is 15 amino acids long. As to this clonotype: Its antigen remains unknown.

Another study also made use of these data, one on yellow fever vaccine responses in identical twins.

The TCR was taken from a woman between 18 and 30 years old in good health. Sequences were obtained from PBMCs. V gene TRBV28 combines with J gene TRBJ1-6; tentatively, D is TRBD1 (6 bases). This CDR3 reads CASRTGTNYNSPLHF. CDR3 nucleotide sequence: TGTGCCAGCAGGACCGGGACAAACTATAATTCACCCCTCCACTTT. The whole variable domain, filled in from reference TRBV28 and TRBJ1-6, reads DVKVTQSSRYLVKRTGEKVFLECVQDMDHENMFWYRQDPGLGLRLIYFSYDVKMKEKGDIPEGYSVSREKKERFSLILESASTNQTSMYLCASRTGTNYNSPLHFGNGTRLTVT.